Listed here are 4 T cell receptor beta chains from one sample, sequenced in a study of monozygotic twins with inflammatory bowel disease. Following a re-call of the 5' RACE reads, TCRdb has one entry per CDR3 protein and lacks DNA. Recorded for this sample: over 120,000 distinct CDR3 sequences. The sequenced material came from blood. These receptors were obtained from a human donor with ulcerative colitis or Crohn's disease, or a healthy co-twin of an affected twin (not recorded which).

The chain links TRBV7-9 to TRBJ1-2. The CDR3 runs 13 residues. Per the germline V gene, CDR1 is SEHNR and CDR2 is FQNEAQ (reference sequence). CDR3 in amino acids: CASSRLSDYGYTF.

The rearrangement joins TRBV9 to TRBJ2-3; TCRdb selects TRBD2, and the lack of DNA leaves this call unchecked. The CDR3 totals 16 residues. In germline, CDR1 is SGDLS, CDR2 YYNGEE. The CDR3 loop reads CASSVEGGLTTDTQYF.

The CDR3 sequence is CASSPPVSGEETQYF. This rearrangement joins TRBV18 to TRBJ2-5; TCRdb selects TRBD1, and the lack of DNA leaves this call unchecked. Germline CDR1 reads KGHSH; CDR2 reads LQKENI. This CDR3 has 15 amino acids.

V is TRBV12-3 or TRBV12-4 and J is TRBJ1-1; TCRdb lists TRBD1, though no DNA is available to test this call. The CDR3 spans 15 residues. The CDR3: CASSLGTADNTEAFF.